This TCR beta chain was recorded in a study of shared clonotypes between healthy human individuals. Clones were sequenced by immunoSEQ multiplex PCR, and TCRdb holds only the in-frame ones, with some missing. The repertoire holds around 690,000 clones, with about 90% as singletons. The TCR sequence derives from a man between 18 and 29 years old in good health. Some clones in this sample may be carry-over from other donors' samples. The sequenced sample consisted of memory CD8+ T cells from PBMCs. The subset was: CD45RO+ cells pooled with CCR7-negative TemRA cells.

Here the CDR3 DNA reads TGTGCCAGCAGTTTTAGTTCGGGCAGTCCGAGCTACGAGCAGTACTTC. Protein: CASSFSSGSPSYEQYF. This chain connects TRBV28 to TRBJ2-7; unclear D gene. V lost 3 bases and J lost 3, with 18 bases in between. CDR1 is MDHEN, CDR2 SYDVKM, per germline. The CDR3 is 16 amino acids.